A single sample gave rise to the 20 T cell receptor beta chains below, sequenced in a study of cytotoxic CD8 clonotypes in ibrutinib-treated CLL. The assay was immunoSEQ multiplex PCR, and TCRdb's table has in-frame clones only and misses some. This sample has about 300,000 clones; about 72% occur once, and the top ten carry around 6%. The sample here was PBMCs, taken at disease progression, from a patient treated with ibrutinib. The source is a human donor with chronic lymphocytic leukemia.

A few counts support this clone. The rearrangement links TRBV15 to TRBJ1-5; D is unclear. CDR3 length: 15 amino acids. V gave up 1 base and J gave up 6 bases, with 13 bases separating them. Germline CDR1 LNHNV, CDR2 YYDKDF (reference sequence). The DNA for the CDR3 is TGTGCCACCAGCAGAGCACGGGGAGAGGGTCAGCCCCAGCATTTT. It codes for CATSRARGEGQPQHF.

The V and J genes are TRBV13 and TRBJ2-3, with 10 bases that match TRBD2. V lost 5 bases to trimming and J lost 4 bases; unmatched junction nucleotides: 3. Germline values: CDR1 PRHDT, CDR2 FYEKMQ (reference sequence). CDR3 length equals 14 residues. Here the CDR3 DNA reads TGTGCCAGCAGCCCTAGCGGGAGTGCAGATACGCAGTATTTT. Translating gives CASSPSGSADTQYF.

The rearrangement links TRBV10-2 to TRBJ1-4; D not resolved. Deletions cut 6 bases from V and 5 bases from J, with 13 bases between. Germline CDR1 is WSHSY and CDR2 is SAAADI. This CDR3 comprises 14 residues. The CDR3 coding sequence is TGCGCCAGCAGGAAGGGCGGGCCCAATGAAAAACTGTTTTTT. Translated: CASRKGGPNEKLFF.

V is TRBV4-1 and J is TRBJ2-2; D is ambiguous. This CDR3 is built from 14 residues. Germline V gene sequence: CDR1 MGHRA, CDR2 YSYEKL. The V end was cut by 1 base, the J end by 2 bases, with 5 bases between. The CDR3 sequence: CASSQVANTGELFF. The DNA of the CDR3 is TGCGCCAGCAGCCAAGTGGCCAACACCGGGGAGCTGTTTTTT.

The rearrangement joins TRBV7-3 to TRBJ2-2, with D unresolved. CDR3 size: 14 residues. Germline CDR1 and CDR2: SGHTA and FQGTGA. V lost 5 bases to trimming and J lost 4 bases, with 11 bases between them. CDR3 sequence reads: CASSQGFLTGELFF. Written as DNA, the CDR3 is TGTGCCAGCAGCCAAGGATTCCTCACCGGGGAGCTGTTTTTT.

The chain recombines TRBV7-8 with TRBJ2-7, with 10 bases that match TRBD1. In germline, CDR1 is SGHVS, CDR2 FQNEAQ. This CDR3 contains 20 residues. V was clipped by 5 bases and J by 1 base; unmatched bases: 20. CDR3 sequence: CASSHFRTGGDLTYSYEQYF. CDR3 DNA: TGTGCCAGCAGCCACTTCAGGACAGGGGGAGACCTTACGTATTCCTACGAGCAGTACTTC.

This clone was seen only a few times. CDR3 coding DNA: TGTGCCAGCAGCCCCTTCGGAACCCCCGGGGAGCTGTTTTTT. It translates to CASSPFGTPGELFF. The rearrangement joins TRBV7-3 to TRBJ2-2; no clear D. Germline lookup yields CDR1 SGHTA and CDR2 FQGTGA. The CDR3 consists of 14 residues. The V end lost 5 bases, the J end lost 6 bases, and 13 bases lay between the germline ends. Filled out from reference TRBV7-3 and TRBJ2-2, the complete variable domain reads GAGVSQTPSNKVTEKGKYVELRCDPISGHTALYWYRQSLGQGPEFLIYFQGTGAADDSGLPNDRFFAVRPEGSVSTLKIQRTERGDSAVYLCASSPFGTPGELFFGEGSRLTVL.

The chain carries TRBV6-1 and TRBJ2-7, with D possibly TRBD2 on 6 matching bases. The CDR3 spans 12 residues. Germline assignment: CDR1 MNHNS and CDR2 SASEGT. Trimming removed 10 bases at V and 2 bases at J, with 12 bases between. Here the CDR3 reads CAIKTRPYEQYF. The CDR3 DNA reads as TGTGCCATCAAGACTAGACCCTACGAGCAGTACTTC.

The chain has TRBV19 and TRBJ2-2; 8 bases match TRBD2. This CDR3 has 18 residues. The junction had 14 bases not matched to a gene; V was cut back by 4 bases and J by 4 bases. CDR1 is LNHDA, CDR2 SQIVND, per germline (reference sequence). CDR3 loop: CASSKAGARAGVTGELFF. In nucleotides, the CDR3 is TGTGCCAGTAGTAAAGCGGGAGCTAGGGCAGGTGTCACCGGGGAGCTGTTTTTT.

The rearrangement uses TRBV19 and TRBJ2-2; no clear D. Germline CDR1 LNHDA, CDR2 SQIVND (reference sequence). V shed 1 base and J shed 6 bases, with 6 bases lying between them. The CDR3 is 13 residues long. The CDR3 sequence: CASSIGGAGELFF. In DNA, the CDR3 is TGTGCCAGTAGTATAGGTGGAGCCGGGGAGCTGTTTTTT.

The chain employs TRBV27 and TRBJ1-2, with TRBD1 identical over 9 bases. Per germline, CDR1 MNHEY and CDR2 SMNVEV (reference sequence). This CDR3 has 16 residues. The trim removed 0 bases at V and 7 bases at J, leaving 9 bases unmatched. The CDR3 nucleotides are TGTGCCAGCAGTTTATCGGGGACAGGGTATATGAGTGGCTACACCTTC. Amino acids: CASSLSGTGYMSGYTF.

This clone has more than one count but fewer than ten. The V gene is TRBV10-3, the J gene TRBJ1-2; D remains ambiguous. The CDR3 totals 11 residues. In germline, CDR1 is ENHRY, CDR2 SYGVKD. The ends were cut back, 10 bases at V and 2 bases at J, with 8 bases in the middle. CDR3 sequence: CASYRNYGYTF. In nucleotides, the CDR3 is TGTGCCAGCTACAGAAACTATGGCTACACCTTC.

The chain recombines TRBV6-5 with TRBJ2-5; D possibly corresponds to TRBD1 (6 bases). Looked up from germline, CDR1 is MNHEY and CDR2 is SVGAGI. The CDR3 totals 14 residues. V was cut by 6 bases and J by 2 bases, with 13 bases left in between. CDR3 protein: CASSPYRVQETQYF. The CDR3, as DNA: TGTGCCAGCAGCCCGTACAGGGTTCAAGAGACCCAGTACTTC.

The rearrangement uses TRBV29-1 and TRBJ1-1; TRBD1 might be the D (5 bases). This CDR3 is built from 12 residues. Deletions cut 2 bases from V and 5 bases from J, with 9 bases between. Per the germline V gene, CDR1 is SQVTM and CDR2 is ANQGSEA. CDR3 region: CSVEQGWTEAFF. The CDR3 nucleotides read TGCAGCGTTGAACAGGGATGGACTGAAGCTTTCTTT. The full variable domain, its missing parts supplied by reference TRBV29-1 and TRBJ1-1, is SAVISQKPSRDICQRGTSLTIQCQVDSQVTMMFWYRQQPGQSLTLIATANQGSEATYESGFVIDKFPISRPNLTFSTLTVSNMSPEDSSIYLCSVEQGWTEAFFGQGTRLTVV.

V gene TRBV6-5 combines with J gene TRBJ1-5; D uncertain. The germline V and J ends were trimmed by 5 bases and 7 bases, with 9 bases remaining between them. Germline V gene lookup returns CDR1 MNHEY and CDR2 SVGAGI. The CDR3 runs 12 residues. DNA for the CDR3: TGTGCCAGCAGTAACTTGAACCAGCCCCAGCATTTT. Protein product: CASSNLNQPQHF.

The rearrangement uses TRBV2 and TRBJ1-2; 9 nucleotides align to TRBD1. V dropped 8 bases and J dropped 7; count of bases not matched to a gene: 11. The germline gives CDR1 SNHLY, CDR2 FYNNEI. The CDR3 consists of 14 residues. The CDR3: CASHITRDRVGYTF. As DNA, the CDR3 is TGTGCCAGCCATATTACAAGGGACAGGGTTGGCTACACCTTC.

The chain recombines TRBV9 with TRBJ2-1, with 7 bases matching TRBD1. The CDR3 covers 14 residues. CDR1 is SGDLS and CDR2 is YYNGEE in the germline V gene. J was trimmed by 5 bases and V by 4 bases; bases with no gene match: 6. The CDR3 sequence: CASSRRQGNNEQFF. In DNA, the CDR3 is TGTGCCAGCAGCAGACGACAGGGCAACAATGAGCAGTTCTTC.

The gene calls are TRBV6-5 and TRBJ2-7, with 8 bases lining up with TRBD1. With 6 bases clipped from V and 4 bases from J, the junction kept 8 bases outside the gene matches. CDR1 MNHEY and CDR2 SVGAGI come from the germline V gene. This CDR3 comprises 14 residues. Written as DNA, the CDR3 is TGTGCCAGCAGGGCATGGACAGGGAAGTACGAGCAGTACTTC. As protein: CASRAWTGKYEQYF.

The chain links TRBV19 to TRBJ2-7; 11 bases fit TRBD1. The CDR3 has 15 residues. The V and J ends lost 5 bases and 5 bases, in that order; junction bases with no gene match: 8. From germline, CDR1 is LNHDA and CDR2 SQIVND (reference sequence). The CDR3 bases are TGTGCCAGTAGTCGGACAGGGGGCGCGTTTAACGAGCAGTACTTC. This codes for CASSRTGGAFNEQYF.

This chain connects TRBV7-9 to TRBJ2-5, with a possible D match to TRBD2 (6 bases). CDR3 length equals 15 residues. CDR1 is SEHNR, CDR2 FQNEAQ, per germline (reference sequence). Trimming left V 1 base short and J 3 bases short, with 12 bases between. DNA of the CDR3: TGTGCCAGCAGCTTAGAGAGACTAGGTAAAGAGACCCAGTACTTC. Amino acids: CASSLERLGKETQYF.